Listed below are T cell receptor beta chains from one sample, sequenced in a study of immune evolution from preneoplasia to lung adenocarcinoma. Sequencing used immunoSEQ multiplex PCR; TCRdb keeps in-frame clones, though not all of them. The table shows fewer than 3,000 clones, with roughly 79% occurring only once. What was sequenced was FFPE adjacent normal lung tissue. These receptors originate from a person aged 55-79 years with lung adenocarcinoma. The CDR3 runs from the conserved cysteine through the conserved F or W. Fields, in order: D gene, J gene, clone size, V gene, CDR3 protein, CDR3 DNA. D genes are given only for firm matches. Not every row has a clone size; where given, it reads once, few, many or a size class.

. TRBJ1-5 . TRBV7-8 CASSLDHSRRGQPQHF TGTGCCAGCAGCTTAGATCACTCTCGGAGAGGTCAGCCCCAGCATTTT
TRBD2 TRBJ2-2 . TRBV7-2 CASSPGLAKYTGELFF TGTGCCAGCAGCCCAGGACTAGCGAAATACACCGGGGAGCTGTTTTTT
. TRBJ1-2 . TRBV18 CASSSEFYGYTF TGTGCCAGCTCCTCCGAATTCTATGGCTACACCTTC
. TRBJ2-7 . TRBV4-1 CASSQEKDSYEQYF TGCGCCAGCAGCCAAGAGAAGGACTCCTACGAGCAGTACTTC
. TRBJ1-3 few TRBV4-1 CASSQGGVGNTIYF TGCGCCAGCAGCCAAGGAGGGGTAGGAAACACCATATATTTT
. TRBJ2-5 . TRBV12-2 CASRPYCKTQYF TGTGCAAGTCGCCCGTACTGTAAGACCCAGTACTTC
. TRBJ1-2 . TRBV6-1 CASSEAGVRGYTF TGTGCCAGCAGTGAAGCGGGGGTAAGGGGCTACACCTTC
. TRBJ1-2 . TRBV18 CASSLQGTISYGYTF TGTGCCAGCTCACTACAGGGAACGATAAGCTATGGCTACACCTTC
TRBD2 TRBJ2-2 . TRBV7-8 CASSPRTSGAGTGELFF TGTGCCAGCAGCCCTAGGACTAGCGGGGCCGGGACCGGGGAGCTGTTTTTT
. TRBJ2-7 . TRBV5-1 CSSSLVGSYEQYF TGCTCCAGCAGCTTGGTTGGCAGCTACGAGCAGTACTTC
. TRBJ1-4 few TRBV2 CASSDREKLFF TGTGCCAGCAGTGACAGGGAAAAACTGTTTTTT
. TRBJ2-1 . TRBV25-1 CASSVGHSADEQFF TGTGCCAGCAGTGTTGGCCACTCGGCCGATGAGCAGTTCTTC
TRBD1 TRBJ1-5 . TRBV28 CASSSDRGKVLGQPQHF TGTGCCAGCAGTTCGGACAGGGGAAAGGTGTTGGGTCAGCCCCAGCATTTT
. TRBJ1-5 once TRBV28 CASSLGGGNQPQHF TGTGCCAGCAGTTTAGGTGGAGGCAATCAGCCCCAGCATTTT
TRBD1 TRBJ1-5 . TRBV6-6 CASSFTTGGNQPQHF TGTGCCAGCAGTTTCACAACAGGGGGCAATCAGCCCCAGCATTTT
. TRBJ1-6 . TRBV2 CASALGDNSPLHF TGTGCCAGCGCCTTAGGAGATAATTCACCCCTCCACTTT
. TRBJ1-1 . TRBV28 CASSQGEFEAFF TGTGCCAGCAGTCAAGGGGAGTTTGAAGCTTTCTTT
. TRBJ1-2 . TRBV19 CASSISGNYGYTF TGTGCCAGTAGTATCTCGGGGAACTATGGCTACACCTTC
. TRBJ1-1 . TRBV29-1 CSVELHGFNTEAFF TGCAGCGTTGAACTACACGGGTTCAACACTGAAGCTTTCTTT
TRBD2 TRBJ2-3 few TRBV11-2 CASSLVGLAVLTDTQYF TGTGCCAGCAGCTTAGTTGGTCTAGCGGTACTCACAGATACGCAGTATTTT
TRBD1 TRBJ2-7 . TRBV6-6 CASSPANTRGLEQYF TGTGCCAGCAGTCCGGCAAATACCAGGGGGCTAGAGCAGTACTTC
TRBD2 TRBJ2-7 . TRBV6-5 CASSQSEGGHEQYF TGTGCCAGCAGCCAATCGGAGGGAGGGCACGAGCAGTACTTC
. TRBJ2-3 . TRBV11-3 CASSSASIADTQYF TGTGCCAGCAGCTCGGCCTCTATAGCAGATACGCAGTATTTT
. TRBJ2-2 . TRBV7-8 CASSPRASGELFF TGTGCCAGCAGCCCACGAGCTTCCGGGGAGCTGTTTTTT
. TRBJ1-1 . TRBV6-5 CASSYSQVNTEAFF TGTGCCAGCAGTTACTCCCAGGTCAACACTGAAGCTTTCTTT
TRBD2 TRBJ2-2 . TRBV5-1 CSSSFGAGGGTGELFF TGCTCCAGCAGCTTCGGAGCGGGGGGGGGCACCGGGGAGCTGTTTTTT
TRBD2 TRBJ2-5 . TRBV28 CASSPTSGGFQETQYF TGTGCCAGCAGCCCGACTAGCGGGGGATTCCAAGAGACCCAGTACTTC
. TRBJ2-2 . TRBV29-1 CSVEQGPTGELFF TGCAGCGTTGAACAGGGACCCACCGGGGAGCTGTTTTTT
. TRBJ2-2 . TRBV5-1 CSSSSNRNRPGELFF TGCTCCAGCAGCTCCAACAGGAATCGCCCCGGGGAGCTGTTTTTT
. TRBJ2-5 . TRBV5-4 CASSSLAPGEETQYF TGTGCCAGCAGCTCCCTAGCCCCCGGTGAAGAGACCCAGTACTTC
. TRBJ2-7 . TRBV7-8 CASSFRDRNPYEQYF TGTGCCAGCAGCTTCCGGGACCGCAATCCCTACGAGCAGTACTTC
. TRBJ1-1 . TRBV27 CASSLRGGDTEAFF TGTGCCAGCAGTTTAAGGGGCGGTGACACTGAAGCTTTCTTT
TRBD2 TRBJ2-2 . TRBV15 CATATSGTGELFF TGTGCCACCGCGACTAGCGGCACCGGGGAGCTGTTTTTT
. TRBJ2-1 . TRBV28 CASSPTGSYNEQFF TGTGCCAGCAGTCCGACCGGGTCCTACAATGAGCAGTTCTTC
. TRBJ1-2 . TRBV4-2 CASSQDSYGYTF TGTGCCAGCAGCCAAGATTCCTATGGCTACACCTTC
TRBD1 TRBJ1-1 . TRBV30 CAWSPKTPGQGAAEAFF TGTGCCTGGAGTCCGAAAACGCCGGGACAGGGGGCAGCTGAAGCTTTCTTT
. TRBJ2-1 . TRBV4-2 CASSQDPFIGDEQFF TGTGCCAGCAGCCAAGACCCCTTTATCGGTGATGAGCAGTTCTTC
TRBD2 TRBJ2-1 . TRBV6-5 CASTSGAGAHSEQFF TGTGCCAGCACCTCCGGAGCGGGGGCACATAGTGAGCAGTTCTTC
. TRBJ1-1 . TRBV6-1 CASSEYGPRNTEAFF TGTGCCAGCAGTGAATACGGACCAAGGAACACTGAAGCTTTCTTT